The present T cell receptor beta chain was sequenced within a study of cytomegalovirus exposure and HLA in healthy donors. Generated by immunoSEQ multiplex PCR, the TCRdb table keeps only in-frame clones and is missing some. The sample lists a few hundred thousand clones, approximately 83% occurring once. The sample was PBMCs. This sequence originates from a woman aged 18-29 years in good health and CMV-seronegative.

CDR3 residues: CASSPSRRGPGNQPQHF. CDR3 in DNA: TGCGCCAGCAGCCCCTCTCGGAGGGGGCCGGGCAATCAGCCCCAGCATTTT. The chain is built from TRBV4-3 and TRBJ1-5; TRBD1 matches at 7 bases. The germline V gene encodes CDR1 LGHNA and CDR2 YSLEER. The CDR3 length is 17 residues. V was clipped by 4 bases and J by 2 bases; unmatched bases: 11.